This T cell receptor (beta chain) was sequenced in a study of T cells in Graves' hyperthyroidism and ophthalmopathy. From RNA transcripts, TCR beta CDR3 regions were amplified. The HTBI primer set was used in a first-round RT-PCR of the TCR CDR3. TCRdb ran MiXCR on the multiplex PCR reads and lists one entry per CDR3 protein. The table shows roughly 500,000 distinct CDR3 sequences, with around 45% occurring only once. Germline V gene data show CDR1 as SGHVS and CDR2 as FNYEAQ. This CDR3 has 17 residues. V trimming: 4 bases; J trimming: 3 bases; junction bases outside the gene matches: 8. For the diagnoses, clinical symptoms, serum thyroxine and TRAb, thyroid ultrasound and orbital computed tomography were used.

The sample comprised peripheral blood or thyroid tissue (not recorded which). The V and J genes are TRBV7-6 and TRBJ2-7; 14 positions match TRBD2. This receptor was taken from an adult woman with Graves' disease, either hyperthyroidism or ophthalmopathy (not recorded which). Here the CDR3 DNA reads TGTGCCAGCAGCTCGGGACTAGCGGGAGTCGGTGGCTACGAGCAGTACTTC. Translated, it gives CASSSGLAGVGGYEQYF.